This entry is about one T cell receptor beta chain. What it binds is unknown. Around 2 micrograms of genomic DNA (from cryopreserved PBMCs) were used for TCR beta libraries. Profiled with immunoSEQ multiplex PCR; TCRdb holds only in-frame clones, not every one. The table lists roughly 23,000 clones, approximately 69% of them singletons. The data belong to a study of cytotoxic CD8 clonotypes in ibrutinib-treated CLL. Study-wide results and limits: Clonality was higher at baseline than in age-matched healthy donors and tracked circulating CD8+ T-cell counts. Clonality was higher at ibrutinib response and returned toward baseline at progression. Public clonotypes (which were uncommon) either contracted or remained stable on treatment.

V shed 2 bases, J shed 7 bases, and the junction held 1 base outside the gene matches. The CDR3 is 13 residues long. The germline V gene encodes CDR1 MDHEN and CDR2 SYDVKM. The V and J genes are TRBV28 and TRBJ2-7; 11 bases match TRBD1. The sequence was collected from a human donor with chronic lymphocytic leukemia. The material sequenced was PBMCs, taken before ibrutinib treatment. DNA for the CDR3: TGTGCCAGCAGTTTAGGGACAGGGGGTGAGCAGTACTTC. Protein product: CASSLGTGGEQYF.